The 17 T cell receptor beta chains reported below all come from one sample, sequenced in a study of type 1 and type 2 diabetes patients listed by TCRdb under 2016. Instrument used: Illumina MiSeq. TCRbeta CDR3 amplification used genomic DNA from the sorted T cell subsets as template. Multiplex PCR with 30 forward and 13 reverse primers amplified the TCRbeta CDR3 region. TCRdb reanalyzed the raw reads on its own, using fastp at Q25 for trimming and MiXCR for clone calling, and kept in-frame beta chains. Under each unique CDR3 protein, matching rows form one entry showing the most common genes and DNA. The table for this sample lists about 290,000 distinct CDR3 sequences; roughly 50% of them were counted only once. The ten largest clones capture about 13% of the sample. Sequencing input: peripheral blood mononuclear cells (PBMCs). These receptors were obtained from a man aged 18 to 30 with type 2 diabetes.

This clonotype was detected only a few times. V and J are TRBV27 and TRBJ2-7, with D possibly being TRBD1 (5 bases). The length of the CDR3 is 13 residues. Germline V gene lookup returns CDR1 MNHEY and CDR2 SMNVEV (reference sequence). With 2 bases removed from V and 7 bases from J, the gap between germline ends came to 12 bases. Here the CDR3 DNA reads TGTGCCAGCAGTTTAGGCAGGGCCAGGGAGCAGTACTTC. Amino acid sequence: CASSLGRAREQYF.

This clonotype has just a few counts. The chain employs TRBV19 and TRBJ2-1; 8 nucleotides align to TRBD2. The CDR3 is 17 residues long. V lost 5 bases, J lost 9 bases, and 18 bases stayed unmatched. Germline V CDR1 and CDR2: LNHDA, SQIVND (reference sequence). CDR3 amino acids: CASSAGLTGGGASEQFF. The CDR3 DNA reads TGTGCCAGTAGTGCCGGATTAACGGGAGGGGGAGCTAGTGAGCAGTTCTTC.

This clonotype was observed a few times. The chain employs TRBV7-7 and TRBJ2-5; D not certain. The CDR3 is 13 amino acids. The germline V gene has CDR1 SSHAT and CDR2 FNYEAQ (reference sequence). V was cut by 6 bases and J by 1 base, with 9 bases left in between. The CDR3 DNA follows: TGTGCCAGCAGACAGACCGGCCAAGAGACCCAGTACTTC. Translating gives CASRQTGQETQYF. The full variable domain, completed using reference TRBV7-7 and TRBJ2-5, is GAGVSQSPRYKVTKRGQDVTLRCDPISSHATLYWYQQALGQGPEFLTYFNYEAQPDKSGLPSDRFSAERPEGSISTLTIQRTEQRDSAMYRCASRQTGQETQYFGPGTRLLVL.

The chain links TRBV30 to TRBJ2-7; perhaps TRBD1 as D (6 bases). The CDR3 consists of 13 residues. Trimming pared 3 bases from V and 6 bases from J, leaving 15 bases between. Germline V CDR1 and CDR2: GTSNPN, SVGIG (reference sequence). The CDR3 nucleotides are TGTGCCTGGAGAAAACAGGGTTCCCCCGAGCAGTACTTC. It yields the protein CAWRKQGSPEQYF.

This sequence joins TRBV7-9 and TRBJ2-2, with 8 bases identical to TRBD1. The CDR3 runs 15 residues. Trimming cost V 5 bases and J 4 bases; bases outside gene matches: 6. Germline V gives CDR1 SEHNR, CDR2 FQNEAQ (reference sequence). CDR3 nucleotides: TGTGCCAGCAGCCACGCAGGGGGCAGCACCGGGGAGCTGTTTTTT. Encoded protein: CASSHAGGSTGELFF. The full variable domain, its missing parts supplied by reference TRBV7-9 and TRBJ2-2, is DTGVSQNPRHKITKRGQNVTFRCDPISEHNRLYWYRQTLGQGPEFLTYFQNEAQLEKSRLLSDRFSAERPKGSFSTLEIQRTEQGDSAMYLCASSHAGGSTGELFFGEGSRLTVL.

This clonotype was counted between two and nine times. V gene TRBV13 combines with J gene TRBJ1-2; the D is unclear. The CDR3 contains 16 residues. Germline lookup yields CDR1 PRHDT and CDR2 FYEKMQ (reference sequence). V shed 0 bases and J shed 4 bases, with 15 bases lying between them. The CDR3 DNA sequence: TGTGCCAGCAGCTTAGGAAAAAGGGAGGTCGGCTATGGCTACACCTTC. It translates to CASSLGKREVGYGYTF. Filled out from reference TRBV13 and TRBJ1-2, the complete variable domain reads AAGVIQSPRHLIKEKRETATLKCYPIPRHDTVYWYQQGPGQDPQFLISFYEKMQSDKGSIPDRFSAQQFSDYHSELNMSSLELGDSALYFCASSLGKREVGYGYTFGSGTRLTVV.

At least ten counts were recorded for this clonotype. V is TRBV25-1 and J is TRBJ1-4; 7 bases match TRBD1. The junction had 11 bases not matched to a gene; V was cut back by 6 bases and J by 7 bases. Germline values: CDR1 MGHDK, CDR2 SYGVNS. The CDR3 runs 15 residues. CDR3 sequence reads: CASSPRGVVGEKLFF. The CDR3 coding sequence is TGTGCCAGCAGCCCCAGGGGGGTAGTCGGTGAAAAACTGTTTTTT. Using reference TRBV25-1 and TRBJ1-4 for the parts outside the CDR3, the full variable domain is EADIYQTPRYLVIGTGKKITLECSQTMGHDKMYWYQQDPGMELHLIHYSYGVNSTEKGDLSSESTVSRIRTEHFPLTLESARPSHTSQYLCASSPRGVVGEKLFFGSGTQLSVL.

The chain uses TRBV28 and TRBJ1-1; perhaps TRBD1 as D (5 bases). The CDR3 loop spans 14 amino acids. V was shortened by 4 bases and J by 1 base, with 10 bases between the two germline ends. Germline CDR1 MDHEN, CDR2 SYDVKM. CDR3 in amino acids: CASSSGPRNTEAFF. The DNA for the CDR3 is TGTGCCAGCAGTTCGGGACCGAGGAACACTGAAGCTTTCTTT.

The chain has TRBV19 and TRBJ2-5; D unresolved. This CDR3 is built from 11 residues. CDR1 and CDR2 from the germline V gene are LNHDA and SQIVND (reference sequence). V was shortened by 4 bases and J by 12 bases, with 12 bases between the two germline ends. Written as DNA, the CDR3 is TGTGCCAGTAGTAGCGGTCTACCCAAGTACTTC. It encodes CASSSGLPKYF.

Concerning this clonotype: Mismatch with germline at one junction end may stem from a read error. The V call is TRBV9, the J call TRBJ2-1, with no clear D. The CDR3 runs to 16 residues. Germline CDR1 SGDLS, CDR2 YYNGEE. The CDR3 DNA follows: TGTGCCAGCAGCGTAATTGGGGAAGATTGGTACAATGAGCAGTCCTTC. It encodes CASSVIGEDWYNEQSF.

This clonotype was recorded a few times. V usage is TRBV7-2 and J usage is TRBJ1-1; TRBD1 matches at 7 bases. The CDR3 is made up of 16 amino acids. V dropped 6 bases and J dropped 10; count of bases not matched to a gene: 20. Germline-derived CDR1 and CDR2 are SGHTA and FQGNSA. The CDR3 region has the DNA TGTGCCAGCAGGGACGAACAGGGGATACGGGCCTGGGTAGCTTTCTTT. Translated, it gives CASRDEQGIRAWVAFF. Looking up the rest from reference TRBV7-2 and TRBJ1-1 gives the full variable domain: GAGVSQSPSNKVTEKGKDVELRCDPISGHTALYWYRQSLGQGLEFLIYFQGNSAPDKSGLPSDRFSAERTGGSVSTLTIQRTQQEDSAVYLCASRDEQGIRAWVAFFGQGTRLTVV.

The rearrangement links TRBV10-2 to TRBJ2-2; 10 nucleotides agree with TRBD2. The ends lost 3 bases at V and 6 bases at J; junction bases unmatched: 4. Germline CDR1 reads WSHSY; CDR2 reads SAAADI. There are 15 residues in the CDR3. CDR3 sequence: CASSERLAGAGELFF. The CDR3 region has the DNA TGCGCCAGCAGTGAAAGGCTAGCGGGAGCCGGGGAGCTGTTTTTT.

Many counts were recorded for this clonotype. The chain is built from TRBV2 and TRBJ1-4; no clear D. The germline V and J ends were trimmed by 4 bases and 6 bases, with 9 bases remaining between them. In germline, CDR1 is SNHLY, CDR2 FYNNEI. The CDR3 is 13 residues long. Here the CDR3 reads CASSGEQYEKLFF. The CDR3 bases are TGTGCCAGCAGTGGAGAACAATATGAAAAACTGTTTTTT. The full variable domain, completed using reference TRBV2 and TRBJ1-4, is EPEVTQTPSHQVTQMGQEVILRCVPISNHLYFYWYRQILGQKVEFLVSFYNNEISEKSEIFDDQFSVERPDGSNFTLKIRSTKLEDSAMYFCASSGEQYEKLFFGSGTQLSVL.

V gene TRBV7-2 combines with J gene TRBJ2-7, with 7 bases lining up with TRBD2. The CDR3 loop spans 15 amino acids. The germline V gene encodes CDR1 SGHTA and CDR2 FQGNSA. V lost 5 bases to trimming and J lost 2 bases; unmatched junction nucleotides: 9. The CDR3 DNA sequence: TGTGCCAGCAGCGTAGGAGCGGGAAGCACCTACGAGCAGTACTTC. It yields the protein CASSVGAGSTYEQYF.

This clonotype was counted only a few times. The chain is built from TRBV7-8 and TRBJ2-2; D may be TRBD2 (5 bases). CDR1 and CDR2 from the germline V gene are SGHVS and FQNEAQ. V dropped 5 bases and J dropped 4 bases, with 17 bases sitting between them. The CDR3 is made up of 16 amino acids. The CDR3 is CASSRGAATGTGELFF. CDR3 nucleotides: TGTGCCAGCAGCAGAGGAGCGGCAACGGGCACCGGGGAGCTGTTTTTT.

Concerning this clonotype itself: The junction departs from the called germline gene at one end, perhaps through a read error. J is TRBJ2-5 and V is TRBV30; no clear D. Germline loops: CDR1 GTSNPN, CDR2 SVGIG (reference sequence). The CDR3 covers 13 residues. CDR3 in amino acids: CACVRQTQETQCF. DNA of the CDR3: TGTGCCTGCGTACGGCAGACGCAAGAGACCCAGTGCTTC.

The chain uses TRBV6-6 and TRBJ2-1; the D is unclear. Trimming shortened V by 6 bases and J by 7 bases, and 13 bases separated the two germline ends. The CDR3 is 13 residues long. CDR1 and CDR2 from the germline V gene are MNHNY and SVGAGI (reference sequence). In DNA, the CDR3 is TGTGCCAGCAGCCAAGATGTGTATAATGAGCAGTTCTTC. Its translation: CASSQDVYNEQFF.